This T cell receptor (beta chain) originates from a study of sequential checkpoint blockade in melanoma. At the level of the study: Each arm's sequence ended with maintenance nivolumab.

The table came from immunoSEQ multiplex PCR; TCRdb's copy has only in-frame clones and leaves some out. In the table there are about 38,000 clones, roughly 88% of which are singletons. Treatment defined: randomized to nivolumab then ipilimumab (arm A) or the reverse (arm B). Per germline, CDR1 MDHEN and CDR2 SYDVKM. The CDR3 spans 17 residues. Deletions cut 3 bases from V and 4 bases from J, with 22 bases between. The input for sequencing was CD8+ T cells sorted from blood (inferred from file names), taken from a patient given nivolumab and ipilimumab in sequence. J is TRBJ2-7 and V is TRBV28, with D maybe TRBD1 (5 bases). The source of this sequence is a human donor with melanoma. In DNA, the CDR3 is TGTGCCAGCAGTTTGGGTTGGGGCAGGGTAGACGCATACGAGCAGTACTTC. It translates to CASSLGWGRVDAYEQYF.